This T cell receptor beta chain was identified in a study of T cell responses to AZD1222 COVID-19 vaccine. Comment on this clone: Its antigen is not known.

The repertoire was sequenced with immunoSEQ multiplex PCR; TCRdb's copy has only in-frame clones and lacks some. The data hold 100,000 to 150,000 clones, with around 90% observed a single time. Study outcomes and limitations: Among the donors, most were white British and more were female, and clonal diversity was possibly underestimated.

The germline V and J ends were trimmed by 5 bases and 6 bases, with 22 bases remaining between them. Germline V gene data show CDR1 as SGHAT and CDR2 as FQDESV (reference sequence). This CDR3 has 16 amino acids. This TCR came from an adult in good health. The sequencing used peripheral blood, collected on day 0 of AZD1222 vaccination. V gene TRBV11-1 combines with J gene TRBJ1-2; TRBD1 might be the D (6 bases). CDR3 DNA sequence: TGTGCCAGCAGCCCTAGGAAAACCGGGACAACAAATGGCTACACCTTC. Protein product: CASSPRKTGTTNGYTF. The variable domain in full, with the rest retrieved from reference TRBV11-1 and TRBJ1-2, is EAEVAQSPRYKITEKSQAVAFWCDPISGHATLYWYRQILGQGPELLVQFQDESVVDDSQLPKDRFSAERLKGVDSTLKIQPAELGDSAMYLCASSPRKTGTTNGYTFGSGTRLTVV.